This paragraph covers one TCR beta chain sequence. The same CDR3 arises from other DNA sequences in this sample as well. This sample is part of a study of shared clonotypes between healthy human individuals. V lost 0 bases to trimming and J lost 6 bases, with 13 bases between them. Germline CDR1 is GTSNPN and CDR2 is SVGIG (reference sequence). The CDR3 loop spans 14 amino acids. Generated by immunoSEQ multiplex PCR, the TCRdb table keeps only in-frame clones and is missing some. The top ten clones hold approximately 1.5% of a sample with about 1 million clones, roughly 80% of them seen once. The sequencing sample was made of memory CD4+ T cells sorted from blood. Subset specified: CD45RA-negative fraction. The V and J genes are TRBV30 and TRBJ2-3, with a tentative D call TRBD2 (6 bases). The receptor's source is a man in his late teens or twenties in good health. The CDR3 DNA sequence: TGTGCCTGGAGTGTAGGGCTAGCGTCCGATACGCAGTATTTT. Translation gives CAWSVGLASDTQYF.